This T cell receptor (beta chain) was retrieved from a study of beta chain features in type 1 diabetes. For the study at large: All samples combined gave 107,917,701 sorted cells for examination. General study findings and limits: Across all four CD4+ subsets, people with type 1 diabetes showed modestly shorter TCRB CDR3s. Type 1 diabetes patients showed fewer insertions and more deletions at VDJ junctions.

With regard to this clone: Its antigen is not identified.

All of the isolated RNA was reverse transcribed, so expressed TCRB transcripts were sequenced. The data were produced by immunoSEQ multiplex PCR, yet TCRdb's version contains in-frame clones alone and is incomplete. Seen here are some 330,000 clones, around 12% observed once, and the top ten hold 0.008% to 0.011%. This TCR was recovered from a woman between 18 and 29 years old with type 1 diabetes. Input material: naive CD4+ T cells from blood.

The CDR3: CASSLGDRDGETQYF. As DNA, the CDR3 is TGTGCCAGCAGCTTAGGGGACAGGGATGGTGAGACCCAGTACTTC. The chain uses TRBV7-2 and TRBJ2-5; 9 bases are a match to TRBD1. V was pared by 1 base and J by 5 bases, with 5 bases of the junction left unmatched. The length of the CDR3 is 15 residues. The germline gives CDR1 SGHTA, CDR2 FQGNSA.